The present T cell receptor (beta chain) was sequenced within a study of neoadjuvant anti-PD-1 for oral cavity cancer. Study information: Before surgery, most patients got three to four biweekly 3 mg/kg nivolumab doses. Non-progressing patients received a fourth nivolumab dose near day 43, then surgery on days 50-56. The study, taken as a whole, reports: Each response group had just a few patients in TCR analyses.

The time point was: after neoadjuvant nivolumab, at surgical resection. Trimming shortened V by 1 base and J by 10 bases, and 13 bases separated the two germline ends. This CDR3 contains 12 residues. Germline lookup yields CDR1 GTSNPN and CDR2 SVGIG (reference sequence). Comments on this clone: The antigen is undetermined.

TCRdb keeps only in-frame clones here, not all; method: immunoSEQ multiplex PCR. The table records over 65,000 clones, roughly nine tenths of them present only once. This chain links TRBV30 with TRBJ1-1; TRBD1 is a possible D gene (5 bases). This clonotype was sampled from a person between 40 and 79 years old with oral cavity squamous cell carcinoma. The input for sequencing was PBMCs, taken after nivolumab (anti-PD-1) treatment. CDR3: CAWSGGTAGAFF. CDR3 sequence (DNA): TGTGCCTGGAGTGGAGGGACCGCCGGAGCTTTCTTT. Filled out from reference TRBV30 and TRBJ1-1, the complete variable domain reads SQTIHQWPATLVQPVGSPLSLECTVEGTSNPNLYWYRQAAGRGLQLLFYSVGIGQISSEVPQNLSASRPQDRQFILSSKKLLLSDSGFYLCAWSGGTAGAFFGQGTRLTVV.